The 26 T cell receptor beta chains given below trace back to one sample, sequenced in a study of T-cell memory formation after mild COVID-19 (dated by TCRdb to the early 2020s). Library generation was performed with 5' RACE. Reads for this sample came from an Illumina NovaSeq 6000. TCRdb's own reprocessing of the public reads used fastp at Q25 and MiXCR and kept productive beta chains. Duplicate CDR3 protein sequences are folded into a single record with the most common DNA and genes. The sample table holds roughly 450,000 distinct CDR3 sequences, of which about 20% were seen once. The ten largest make up 20% to 25% of the sample. Sequencing used PBMCs or a T cell subset sorted from them (not recorded which). The receptor source for this set is a man between 18 and 29 years old who had mild COVID-19 (a few samples of this study predate the infection). The sample titles of this study are shuffled in the database, so cell type and time point are left out; the donor was told from shared clones.

The sample holds many counts of this clonotype. The genes are TRBV6-2 or TRBV6-3 and TRBJ2-1, with 7 bases aligning to TRBD1. The V gene end was trimmed by 1 base and the J gene end by 15 bases; junction bases not matched to a gene: 9. The germline CDR1 and CDR2 sequences are MNHEY and SVGEGT. The CDR3 sequence is 13 residues long. The CDR3 sequence: CASSYYLDRDRFF. The CDR3 DNA follows: TGTGCCAGCAGTTACTATCTTGACAGGGATCGGTTCTTC.

This clonotype was counted between two and nine times. This chain joins TRBV18 and TRBJ2-5; weak D call: TRBD2 (6 bases). V lost 3 bases and J lost 1, with 15 bases in between. The germline V gene encodes CDR1 KGHSH and CDR2 LQKENI. This CDR3 is 16 amino acids long. This CDR3 is CASSPQLAAFQETQYF. The CDR3 DNA reads TGTGCCAGCTCACCCCAGTTAGCGGCCTTCCAAGAGACCCAGTACTTC. Full variable domain (remainder filled in from reference TRBV18 and TRBJ2-5): NAGVMQNPRHLVRRRGQEARLRCSPMKGHSHVYWYRQLPEEGLKFMVYLQKENIIDESGMPKERFSAEFPKEGPSILRIQQVVRGDSAAYFCASSPQLAAFQETQYFGPGTRLLVL.

This clonotype came up a few times. This chain connects TRBV29-1 to TRBJ1-1, with D perhaps matching TRBD1 (6 bases). Germline CDR1 is SQVTM and CDR2 is ANQGSEA. The CDR3 contains 11 residues. V was shortened by 3 bases and J by 11 bases, with 13 bases between the two germline ends. Written as DNA, the CDR3 is TGCAGCGTTGAGACGGGGGCCGGGGCTTTCTTT. The encoded protein is CSVETGAGAFF. Full variable domain (rest looked up from reference TRBV29-1 and TRBJ1-1): SAVISQKPSRDICQRGTSLTIQCQVDSQVTMMFWYRQQPGQSLTLIATANQGSEATYESGFVIDKFPISRPNLTFSTLTVSNMSPEDSSIYLCSVETGAGAFFGQGTRLTVV.

V is TRBV12-3 or TRBV12-4 and J is TRBJ1-1; D gene unclear. V lost 5 bases and J lost 5, with 12 bases in between. CDR3 length: 13 residues. For the CDR3, the DNA is TGTGCCAGCAGTAGGACGGGGTTGACTGAAGCTTTCTTT. As protein: CASSRTGLTEAFF.

This clonotype was observed a few times. J is TRBJ2-3 and V is TRBV11-2; D perhaps matches TRBD2 (5 bases). The CDR3 is 13 amino acids. The germline gives CDR1 SGHAT, CDR2 FQNNGV. The V and J ends lost 2 bases and 6 bases respectively, with 9 bases between them. The chain's CDR3 is CASSLRASDTQYF. CDR3 in DNA: TGTGCCAGCAGCTTACGGGCTAGCGATACGCAGTATTTT.

The chain couples TRBV29-1 to TRBJ1-1, with D hard to call. This CDR3 is built from 14 residues. V was cut by 2 bases and J by 1 base, with 11 bases left in between. The germline V gene encodes CDR1 SQVTM and CDR2 ANQGSEA. CDR3 nucleotides: TGCAGCGTTGAACGTGGTAGTCGGAACACTGAAGCTTTCTTT. Its protein product is CSVERGSRNTEAFF.

The chain has TRBV12-2 and TRBJ2-7. TRBV12-2 is described as a pseudogene. The CDR3 is 15 residues long. The CDR3 protein is CASRQEVGSSYEQYV. CDR3 coding DNA: TGTGCAAGTCGCCAAGAGGTAGGGTCATCCTACGAGCAGTACGTC.

This rearrangement joins TRBV27 to TRBJ2-7, with 7 bases aligning to TRBD1. CDR1 is MNHEY and CDR2 is SMNVEV in the germline V gene (reference sequence). CDR3 length: 14 residues. V was pared by 2 bases and J by 1 base, with 2 bases of the junction left unmatched. CDR3 in DNA: TGTGCCAGCAGTTTACAACAGGGGTCCTACGAGCAGTACTTC. Protein sequence: CASSLQQGSYEQYF.

This clonotype was seen a few times. The chain combines TRBV7-2 with TRBJ1-6, with D tentatively TRBD1 (6 bases). The CDR3 is made up of 14 amino acids. Trimming shortened V by 5 bases and J by 8 bases, and 13 bases separated the two germline ends. In germline, CDR1 is SGHTA, CDR2 FQGNSA. The CDR3 reads CASSLRQADSPLHF. As DNA, the CDR3 is TGTGCCAGCAGCCTACGACAGGCTGATTCACCCCTCCACTTT. The full variable domain, with the rest looked up from reference TRBV7-2 and TRBJ1-6, is GAGVSQSPSNKVTEKGKDVELRCDPISGHTALYWYRQSLGQGLEFLIYFQGNSAPDKSGLPSDRFSAERTGGSVSTLTIQRTQQEDSAVYLCASSLRQADSPLHFGNGTRLTVT.

This clonotype was found many times. This chain joins TRBV5-1 and TRBJ1-5; D unclear. Germline loops: CDR1 SGHRS, CDR2 YFSETQ. This CDR3 has 12 amino acids. V lost 1 base and J lost 7, with 6 bases in between. CDR3 nucleotides: TGCGCCAGCAGCTTGAGAGGGCAGCCCCAGCATTTT. It is translated as CASSLRGQPQHF.

The chain couples TRBV7-9 to TRBJ2-1; 13 bases fit TRBD2. The V gene's germline CDR1 is SEHNR and CDR2 FQNEAQ (reference sequence). CDR3 size: 16 residues. Trimming at V came to 5 bases and at J to 8 bases, leaving 9 bases not matched to a gene. The CDR3 spells CASSLITSGGAHEQFF. The DNA of the CDR3 is TGTGCCAGCAGCCTAATCACTAGCGGGGGGGCCCATGAGCAGTTCTTC.

V and J are TRBV12-3 or TRBV12-4 and TRBJ2-3, with D unclear. The ends were cut back, 7 bases at V and 0 bases at J, with 8 bases in the middle. The CDR3 contains 13 residues. The CDR3 is CASTAVSTDTQYF. CDR3 in DNA: TGTGCCAGCACCGCCGTGAGCACAGATACGCAGTATTTT.

V and J are TRBV27 and TRBJ1-1; 9 positions agree with TRBD1. The CDR3 is 14 amino acids. In germline, CDR1 is MNHEY, CDR2 SMNVEV (reference sequence). Losses at the gene ends were 1 base for V and 3 bases for J; bases not matched to a gene: 0. The CDR3 sequence is CASSLWTGDTEAFF. In nucleotides, the CDR3 is TGTGCCAGCAGTTTATGGACAGGGGACACTGAAGCTTTCTTT.

This clonotype has just one count. A read error may produce the germline difference seen at one junction end. J is TRBJ2-5 and V is TRBV7-2; 10 positions match TRBD1. The CDR3 consists of 16 residues. Germline V gives CDR1 SGHTA, CDR2 FQGNSA. The CDR3 reads CASSPPGQGTVETRYF. Written as DNA, the CDR3 is TGTGCCAGCAGCCCTCCGGGACAGGGGACGGTAGAGACCCGGTACTTC.

Only a few counts were recorded for this clonotype. The gene calls are TRBV11-2 and TRBJ2-3; TRBD2 matches 10 bases. CDR3 size: 16 residues. V trimming: 6 bases; J trimming: 4 bases; junction bases outside the gene matches: 10. In germline, CDR1 is SGHAT, CDR2 FQNNGV. The CDR3 nucleotides read TGTGCCAGCAGAGGGCAAGCGGGGGGGTTGCCAGATACGCAGTATTTT. Translating gives CASRGQAGGLPDTQYF.

The chain uses TRBV29-1 and TRBJ2-7; D may be TRBD1 (6 bases). CDR1 and CDR2 from the germline V gene are SQVTM and ANQGSEA. The CDR3 covers 12 residues. V gave up 6 bases and J gave up 4 bases, with 13 bases separating them. The DNA of the CDR3 is TGCAGCGTCGCTCAAGGGGGTTACGAGCAGTACTTC. Translating gives CSVAQGGYEQYF.

A few counts support this clonotype. The V and J genes are TRBV7-2 and TRBJ2-3; 13 positions match TRBD2. Germline V gives CDR1 SGHTA, CDR2 FQGNSA. Trimming cost V 6 bases and J 6 bases; bases outside gene matches: 6. The CDR3 sequence is 15 residues long. The CDR3 DNA follows: TGTGCCAGCAGGAAGACTAGCGGGGGGTGGGATACGCAGTATTTT. As protein: CASRKTSGGWDTQYF.

The chain uses TRBV6-5 and TRBJ2-4, with TRBD1 identical over 9 bases. V gave up 5 bases and J gave up 3 bases; unmatched junction bases: 11. The CDR3 sequence is 17 residues long. CDR1 and CDR2 (germline): MNHEY, SVGAGI. The CDR3 nucleotides are TGTGCCAGCAGTGCCAATATCGGGACAGGGCGCAAAAACATTCAGTACTTC. It is translated as CASSANIGTGRKNIQYF.

The chain is built from TRBV3-1 and TRBJ2-3; 8 bases map to TRBD2. CDR1 and CDR2 from the germline V gene are LGHDT and YNNKEL (reference sequence). The CDR3 contains 15 residues. The J segment lost 2 bases and the V segment lost 6 bases, leaving 7 bases of the junction unmatched. CDR3: CASRRAGAVTDTQYF. DNA of the CDR3: TGTGCCAGCAGACGAGCGGGGGCTGTCACAGATACGCAGTATTTT.

This clonotype was observed a handful of times. The chain recombines TRBV6-2 or TRBV6-3 with TRBJ2-5, with no clear D. The germline CDR1 and CDR2 sequences are MNHEY and SVGEGT. Trimming shortened V by 6 bases and J by 2 bases, and 13 bases separated the two germline ends. The CDR3 is 14 residues long. DNA for the CDR3: TGTGCCAGCAGACTGCCCTGGGGACAAGAGACCCAGTACTTC. Residues: CASRLPWGQETQYF.

This clonotype was seen more than once but under ten times. This chain connects TRBV6-5 to TRBJ1-2, with D possibly TRBD1 on 6 matching bases. Trimming cost V 0 bases and J 4 bases, with 12 bases left between them. The CDR3 totals 15 residues. Per germline, CDR1 MNHEY and CDR2 SVGAGI. The CDR3 sequence is CASSYSSTGRYGYTF. CDR3 nucleotide sequence: TGTGCCAGCAGTTACTCGAGTACAGGGCGCTATGGCTACACCTTC.

J is TRBJ1-2 and V is TRBV29-1; no reliable D call. Germline V gene data show CDR1 as SQVTM and CDR2 as ANQGSEA. V lost 0 bases, J lost 0 bases, and 17 bases lay in between. The CDR3 totals 17 residues. This chain's CDR3 is CSVEDTPTLGPNYGYTF. The CDR3 DNA reads TGCAGCGTTGAAGATACCCCCACGTTGGGTCCTAACTATGGCTACACCTTC.

A few counts support this clonotype. This rearrangement joins TRBV7-2 to TRBJ2-3, with TRBD1 matching over 8 bases. The V segment lost 2 bases and the J segment 4 bases; nucleotides outside the gene matches: 5. The germline V gene has CDR1 SGHTA and CDR2 FQGNSA. The CDR3 is 15 residues long. In DNA form, the CDR3 reads TGTGCCAGCAGCTTATATCGGACAGGGCCAGATACGCAGTATTTT. Translating it yields CASSLYRTGPDTQYF.

The CDR3 DNA sequence: TGTGCCTGGAGGGGAGTACAGGGCGGCGAGCAGTACTTC. Protein product: CAWRGVQGGEQYF. The chain recombines TRBV30 with TRBJ2-7, with D perhaps TRBD1 (6 bases). The V and J ends lost 3 bases and 6 bases respectively, with 15 bases between them. Germline assignment: CDR1 GTSNPN and CDR2 SVGIG (reference sequence). The CDR3 contains 13 residues. Complete variable domain (other parts from reference TRBV30 and TRBJ2-7): SQTIHQWPATLVQPVGSPLSLECTVEGTSNPNLYWYRQAAGRGLQLLFYSVGIGQISSEVPQNLSASRPQDRQFILSSKKLLLSDSGFYLCAWRGVQGGEQYFGPGTRLTVT.

This chain links TRBV6-5 with TRBJ1-6; D not certain. V was trimmed by 5 bases and J by 5 bases, leaving 7 bases between them. The V gene's germline CDR1 is MNHEY and CDR2 SVGAGI. This CDR3 region has 13 residues. The CDR3 DNA reads TGTGCCAGCAGTCGGACGGATAATTCACCCCTCCACTTT. Protein product: CASSRTDNSPLHF.

This chain uses TRBV19 with TRBJ2-7; 8 nucleotides align to TRBD2. Germline CDR1 reads LNHDA; CDR2 reads SQIVND (reference sequence). The V segment lost 6 bases and the J segment 3 bases; nucleotides outside the gene matches: 7. This CDR3 is 14 amino acids long. The CDR3 sequence: CASRGAGAYYEQYF. CDR3 in DNA: TGTGCCAGTAGGGGAGCGGGGGCCTACTACGAGCAGTACTTC.